This T cell receptor (beta chain) was profiled in a study of T cells in Graves' hyperthyroidism and ophthalmopathy. Study-level findings and limits: In blood, most of the thyroid clonotypes expanded above 0.001 were also present. Ophthalmopathy and stable hyperthyroidism were separated by a 13 V-J model. Before onset, by a median of approximately 5.9 months, the model predicted ophthalmopathy.

The sample holds a few counts of this clonotype. The antigen is unknown. The germline gives CDR1 WSHSY, CDR2 SAAADI. This CDR3 has 16 amino acids. V lost 6 bases and J lost 2; bases outside the gene matches: 8. TCR beta CDR3 region amplification was performed from RNA transcripts. The primer set for the first-round RT-PCR of the TCR CDR3 was HTBI. TCRdb re-called the multiplex PCR reads with MiXCR, one entry per CDR3 protein. The sample lists about 640,000 distinct CDR3 sequences; around 20% were seen once. Lactation, pregnancy, other autoimmune disease or uncontrolled infection excluded patients. Sequenced input: blood. This TCR was sampled from a young man with Graves' ophthalmopathy. The chain links TRBV10-2 to TRBJ2-7; 12 bases are a match to TRBD2. Here the CDR3 DNA reads TGCGCCAGCAGCGGGACTAGCGGGCGACACCCCTACGAGCAGTACTTC. It is translated as CASSGTSGRHPYEQYF.